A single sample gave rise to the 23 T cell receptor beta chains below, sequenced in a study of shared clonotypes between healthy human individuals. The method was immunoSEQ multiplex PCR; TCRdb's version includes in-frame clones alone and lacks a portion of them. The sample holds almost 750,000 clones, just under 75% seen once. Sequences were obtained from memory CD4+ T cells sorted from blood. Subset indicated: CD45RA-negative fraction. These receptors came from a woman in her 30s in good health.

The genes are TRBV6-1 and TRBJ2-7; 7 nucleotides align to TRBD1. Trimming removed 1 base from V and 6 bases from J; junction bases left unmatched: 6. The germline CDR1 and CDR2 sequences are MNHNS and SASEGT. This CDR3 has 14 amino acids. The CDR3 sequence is CASSEGQGVGEQYF. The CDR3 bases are TGTGCCAGCAGTGAAGGGCAGGGGGTGGGCGAGCAGTACTTC.

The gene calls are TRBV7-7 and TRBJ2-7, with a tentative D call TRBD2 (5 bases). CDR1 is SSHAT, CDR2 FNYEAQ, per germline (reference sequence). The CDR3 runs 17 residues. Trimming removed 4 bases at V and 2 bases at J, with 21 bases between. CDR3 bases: TGTGCCAGCAGCTCCTACATTAGCGACCCGCTCCCCTACGAGCAGTACTTC. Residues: CASSSYISDPLPYEQYF.

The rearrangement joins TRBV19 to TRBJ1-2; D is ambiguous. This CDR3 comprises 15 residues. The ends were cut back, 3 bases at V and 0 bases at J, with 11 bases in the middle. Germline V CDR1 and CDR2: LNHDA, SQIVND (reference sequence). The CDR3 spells CASSIYGESNYGYTF. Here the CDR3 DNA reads TGTGCCAGTAGTATTTACGGTGAATCTAACTATGGCTACACCTTC.

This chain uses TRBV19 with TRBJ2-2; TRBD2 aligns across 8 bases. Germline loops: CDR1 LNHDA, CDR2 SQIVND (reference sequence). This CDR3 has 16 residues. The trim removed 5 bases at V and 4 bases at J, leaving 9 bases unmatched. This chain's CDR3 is CASSPRLAGGTGELFF. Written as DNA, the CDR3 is TGTGCCAGTAGTCCCCGGCTAGCGGGCGGCACCGGGGAGCTGTTTTTT. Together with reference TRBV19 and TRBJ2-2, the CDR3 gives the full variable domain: DGGITQSPKYLFRKEGQNVTLSCEQNLNHDAMYWYRQDPGQGLRLIYYSQIVNDFQKGDIAEGYSVSREKKESFPLTVTSAQKNPTAFYLCASSPRLAGGTGELFFGEGSRLTVL.

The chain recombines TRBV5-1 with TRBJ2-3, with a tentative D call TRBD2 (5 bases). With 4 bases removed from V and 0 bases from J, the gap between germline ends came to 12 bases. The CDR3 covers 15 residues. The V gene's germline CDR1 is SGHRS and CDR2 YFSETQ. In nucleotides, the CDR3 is TGCGCCAGCAGCATCGAGGGATTAAGCACAGATACGCAGTATTTT. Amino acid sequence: CASSIEGLSTDTQYF.

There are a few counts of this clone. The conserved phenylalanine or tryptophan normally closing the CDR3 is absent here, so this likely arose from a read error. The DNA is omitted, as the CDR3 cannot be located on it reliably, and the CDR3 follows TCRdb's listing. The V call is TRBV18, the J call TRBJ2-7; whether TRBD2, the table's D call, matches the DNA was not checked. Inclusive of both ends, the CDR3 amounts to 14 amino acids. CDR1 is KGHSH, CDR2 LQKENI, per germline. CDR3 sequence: CASSPSTRDSSRVL.

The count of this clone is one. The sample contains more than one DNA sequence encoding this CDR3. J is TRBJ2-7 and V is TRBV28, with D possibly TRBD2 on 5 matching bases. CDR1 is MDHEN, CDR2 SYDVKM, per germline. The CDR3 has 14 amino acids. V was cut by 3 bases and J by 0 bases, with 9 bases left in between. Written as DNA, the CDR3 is TGTGCCAGCAGTTTCGGTGGGAGCTCCTACGAGCAGTACTTC. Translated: CASSFGGSSYEQYF.

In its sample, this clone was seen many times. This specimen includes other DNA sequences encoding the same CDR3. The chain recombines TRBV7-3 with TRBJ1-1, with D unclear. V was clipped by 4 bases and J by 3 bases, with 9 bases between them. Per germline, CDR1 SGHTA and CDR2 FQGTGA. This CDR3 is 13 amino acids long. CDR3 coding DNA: TGTGCCAGCAGCTCCCAGAGGGACACTGAAGCTTTCTTT. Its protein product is CASSSQRDTEAFF.

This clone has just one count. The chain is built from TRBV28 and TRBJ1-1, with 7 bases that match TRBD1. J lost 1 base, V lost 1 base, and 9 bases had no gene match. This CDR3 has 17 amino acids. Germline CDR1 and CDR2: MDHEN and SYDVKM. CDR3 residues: CASSLSARQGSNTEAFF. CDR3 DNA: TGTGCCAGCAGTTTATCCGCCCGACAGGGATCGAACACTGAAGCTTTCTTT.

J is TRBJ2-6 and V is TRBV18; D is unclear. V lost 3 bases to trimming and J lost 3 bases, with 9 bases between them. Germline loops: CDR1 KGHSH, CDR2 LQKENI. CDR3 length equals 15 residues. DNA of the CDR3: TGTGCCAGCTCACCCCCCGGGTATGGGGCCAACGTCCTGACTTTC. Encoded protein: CASSPPGYGANVLTF.

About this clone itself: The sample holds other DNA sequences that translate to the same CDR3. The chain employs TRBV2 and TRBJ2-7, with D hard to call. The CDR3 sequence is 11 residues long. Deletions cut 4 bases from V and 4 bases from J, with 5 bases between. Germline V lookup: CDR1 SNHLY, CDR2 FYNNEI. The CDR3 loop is CASSVVYEQYF. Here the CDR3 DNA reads TGTGCCAGCAGTGTGGTGTACGAGCAGTACTTC.

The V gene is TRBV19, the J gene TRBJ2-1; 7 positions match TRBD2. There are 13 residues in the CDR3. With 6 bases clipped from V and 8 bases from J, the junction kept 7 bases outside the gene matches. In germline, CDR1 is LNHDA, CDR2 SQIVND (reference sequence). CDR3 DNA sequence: TGTGCCAGTAGGGTGGGAGGGCGAGATGAGCAGTTCTTC. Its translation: CASRVGGRDEQFF.

In DNA form, the CDR3 reads TGCGCCAGCAGCCTAAACTCCAGGGATCTTCGGGCTTTCTTT. Translation: CASSLNSRDLRAFF. This rearrangement joins TRBV4-1 to TRBJ1-1; the D gene is possibly TRBD1 (5 bases). CDR3 length: 14 residues. The germline gives CDR1 MGHRA, CDR2 YSYEKL. Between the trimmed V and J ends, which lost 4 bases and 11 bases, there was a span of 20 bases.

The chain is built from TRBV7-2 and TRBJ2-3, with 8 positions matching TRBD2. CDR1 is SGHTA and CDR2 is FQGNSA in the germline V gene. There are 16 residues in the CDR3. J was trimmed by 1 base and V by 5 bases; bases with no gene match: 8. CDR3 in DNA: TGTGCCAGCAGCCCCGAGGTGGGACTAGGCACAGATACGCAGTATTTT. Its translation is CASSPEVGLGTDTQYF.

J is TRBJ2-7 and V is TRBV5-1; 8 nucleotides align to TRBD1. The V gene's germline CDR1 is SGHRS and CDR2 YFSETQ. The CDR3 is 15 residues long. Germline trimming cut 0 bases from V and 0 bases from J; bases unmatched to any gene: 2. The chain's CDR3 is CASSLGQGSSYEQYF. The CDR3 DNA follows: TGCGCCAGCAGCTTGGGACAGGGGAGCTCCTACGAGCAGTACTTC.

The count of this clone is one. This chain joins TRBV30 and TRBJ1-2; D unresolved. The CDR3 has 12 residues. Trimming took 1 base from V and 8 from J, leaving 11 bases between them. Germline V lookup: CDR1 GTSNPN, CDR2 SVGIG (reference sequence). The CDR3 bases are TGTGCCTGGAGTGAAGGGCCGGGCGGCTACACCTTC. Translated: CAWSEGPGGYTF.

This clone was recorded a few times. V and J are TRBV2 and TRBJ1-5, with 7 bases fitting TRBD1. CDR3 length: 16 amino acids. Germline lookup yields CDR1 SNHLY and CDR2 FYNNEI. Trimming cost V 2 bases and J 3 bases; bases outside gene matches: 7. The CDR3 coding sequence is TGTGCCAGCAGTGAAAATTGGACAGGTCCCAATCAGCCCCAGCATTTT. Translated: CASSENWTGPNQPQHF.

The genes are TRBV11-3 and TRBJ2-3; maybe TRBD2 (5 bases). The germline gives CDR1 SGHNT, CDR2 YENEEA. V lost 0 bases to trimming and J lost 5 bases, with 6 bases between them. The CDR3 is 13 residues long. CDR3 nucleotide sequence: TGTGCCAGCAGCTTAGAAGAGGGAGATACGCAGTATTTT. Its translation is CASSLEEGDTQYF.

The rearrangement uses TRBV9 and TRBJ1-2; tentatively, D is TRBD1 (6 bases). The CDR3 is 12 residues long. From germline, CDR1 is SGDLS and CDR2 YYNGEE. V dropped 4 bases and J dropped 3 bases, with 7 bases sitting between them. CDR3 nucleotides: TGTGCCAGCAGCAGGACAGACTATGGCTACACCTTC. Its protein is CASSRTDYGYTF.

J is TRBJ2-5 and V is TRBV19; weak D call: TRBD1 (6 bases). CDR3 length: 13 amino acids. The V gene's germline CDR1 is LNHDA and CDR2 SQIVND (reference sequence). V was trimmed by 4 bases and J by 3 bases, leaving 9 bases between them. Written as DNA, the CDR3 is TGTGCCAGTAGTAGGGCAGGGGAAGAGACCCAGTACTTC. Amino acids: CASSRAGEETQYF. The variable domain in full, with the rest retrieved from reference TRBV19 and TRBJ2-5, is DGGITQSPKYLFRKEGQNVTLSCEQNLNHDAMYWYRQDPGQGLRLIYYSQIVNDFQKGDIAEGYSVSREKKESFPLTVTSAQKNPTAFYLCASSRAGEETQYFGPGTRLLVL.

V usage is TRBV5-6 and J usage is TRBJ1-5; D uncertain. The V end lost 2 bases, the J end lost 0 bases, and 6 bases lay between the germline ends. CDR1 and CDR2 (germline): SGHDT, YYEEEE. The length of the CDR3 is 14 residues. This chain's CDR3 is CASSFRGSNQPQHF. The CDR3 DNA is TGTGCCAGCAGCTTCCGGGGTAGCAATCAGCCCCAGCATTTT.

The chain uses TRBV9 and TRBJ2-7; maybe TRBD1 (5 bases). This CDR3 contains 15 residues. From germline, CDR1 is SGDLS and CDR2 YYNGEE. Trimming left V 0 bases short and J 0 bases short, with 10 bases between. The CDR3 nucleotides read TGTGCCAGCAGCGTAGGGGGTGACAGCTCCTACGAGCAGTACTTC. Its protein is CASSVGGDSSYEQYF.

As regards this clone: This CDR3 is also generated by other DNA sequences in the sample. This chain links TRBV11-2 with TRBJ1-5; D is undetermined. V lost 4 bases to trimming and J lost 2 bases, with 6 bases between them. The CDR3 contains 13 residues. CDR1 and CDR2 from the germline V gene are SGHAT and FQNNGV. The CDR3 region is CASSSQGNQPQHF. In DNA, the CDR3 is TGTGCCAGCAGCTCCCAGGGCAATCAGCCCCAGCATTTT.